These 30 T cell receptor beta chains were all obtained from the same sample, sequenced in a study of blood T cell repertoires in COVID-19. Assay used: immunoSEQ multiplex PCR; TCRdb lists only in-frame clones, some missing. Among 25,000 to 30,000 clones listed, around nine tenths were seen once. The sequencing input was peripheral blood. All receptors come from a human donor in a cohort sampled during active COVID-19.

This rearrangement joins TRBV4-1 to TRBJ2-7; 8 bases line up with TRBD1. The CDR3 covers 14 residues. V dropped 3 bases and J dropped 4; count of bases not matched to a gene: 5. In germline, CDR1 is MGHRA, CDR2 YSYEKL. CDR3 nucleotides: TGCGCCAGCAGCCAGGAACGACAGGGGTACGAGCAGTACTTC. Its translation: CASSQERQGYEQYF.

The chain has TRBV13 and TRBJ2-7; D perhaps matches TRBD1 (7 bases). V shed 5 bases and J shed 5 bases, with 19 bases lying between them. CDR3 length equals 15 residues. The germline V gene has CDR1 PRHDT and CDR2 FYEKMQ (reference sequence). The CDR3 DNA follows: TGTGCCAGCAGCCGGAGACAGGGACCGGGGGACGAGCAGTACTTC. This translates into CASSRRQGPGDEQYF.

The CDR3 sequence: CASSEVSGTGANVLTF. Here the CDR3 DNA reads TGTGCCAGCAGCGAAGTTAGCGGGACGGGGGCCAACGTCCTGACTTTC. The gene calls are TRBV7-9 and TRBJ2-6, with 8 bases matching TRBD2. The CDR3 spans 16 residues. V lost 5 bases to trimming and J lost 4 bases; unmatched junction nucleotides: 7. In germline, CDR1 is SEHNR, CDR2 FQNEAQ (reference sequence).

The chain uses TRBV24-1 and TRBJ2-5; 11 nucleotides agree with TRBD2. The CDR3 consists of 19 residues. Trimming at V came to 8 bases and at J to 1 base, leaving 17 bases not matched to a gene. CDR1 is KGHDR and CDR2 is SFDVKD in the germline V gene. The CDR3 reads CATKPAGSSGRRTQETQYF. CDR3 in DNA: TGTGCCACCAAACCCGCGGGGTCTAGCGGGAGGAGGACCCAAGAGACCCAGTACTTC.

This CDR3 is CATSDFGTSNEQFF. The DNA for the CDR3 is TGTGCCACCAGTGATTTTGGGACATCGAATGAGCAGTTCTTC. The V and J genes are TRBV24-1 and TRBJ2-1; D might be TRBD1 (6 bases). Germline lookup yields CDR1 KGHDR and CDR2 SFDVKD. V gave up 1 base and J gave up 7 bases, with 10 bases separating them. This CDR3 is 14 amino acids long.

This sequence joins TRBV5-1 and TRBJ2-6, with 10 bases that match TRBD1. The germline V gene encodes CDR1 SGHRS and CDR2 YFSETQ. The V and J ends lost 2 bases and 4 bases, in that order; junction bases with no gene match: 9. This CDR3 is built from 18 residues. The CDR3, as DNA: TGCGCCAGCAGCTTCCTCCGGGACAGGGGTGACGGGGCCAACGTCCTGACTTTC. Its translation is CASSFLRDRGDGANVLTF.

This clone was detected only once. V usage is TRBV5-1 and J usage is TRBJ1-1; D is unclear. Between the trimmed V and J ends, which lost 0 bases and 1 base, there was a span of 7 bases. The germline CDR1 and CDR2 sequences are SGHRS and YFSETQ. This CDR3 has 14 amino acids. The CDR3: CASSLVSGNTEAFF. The CDR3 DNA follows: TGCGCCAGCAGCTTGGTTTCAGGGAACACTGAAGCTTTCTTT.

This chain uses TRBV6-4 with TRBJ2-1, with TRBD2 identical over 10 bases. V was clipped by 2 bases and J by 7 bases; unmatched bases: 8. Germline CDR1 MRHNA, CDR2 SNTAGT. The CDR3 covers 16 residues. The CDR3 region has the DNA TGTGCCAGCAGTGACACCGGGCTAGCGGGAGTTAATGAGCAGTTCTTC. Encoded protein: CASSDTGLAGVNEQFF.

J is TRBJ2-7 and V is TRBV28, with D possibly matching TRBD2 (6 bases). V lost 5 bases, J lost 1 base, and 15 bases lay in between. The germline V gene encodes CDR1 MDHEN and CDR2 SYDVKM. The CDR3 contains 15 residues. CDR3 sequence: CASSPGGLLSYEQYF. CDR3 DNA: TGTGCCAGCAGTCCGGGCGGACTATTATCCTACGAGCAGTACTTC.

V usage is TRBV7-2 and J usage is TRBJ1-1, with D possibly being TRBD1 (5 bases). CDR1 is SGHTA, CDR2 FQGNSA, per germline. V lost 6 bases and J lost 2, with 10 bases in between. This CDR3 has 13 amino acids. The CDR3 region is CASRHRKNTEAFF. DNA for the CDR3: TGTGCCAGCAGGCACAGGAAAAACACTGAAGCTTTCTTT.

The chain has TRBV7-9 and TRBJ1-1, with 11 bases identical to TRBD1. Germline assignment: CDR1 SEHNR and CDR2 FQNEAQ (reference sequence). CDR3 size: 18 residues. V lost 6 bases to trimming and J lost 3 bases; unmatched junction nucleotides: 15. DNA of the CDR3: TGTGCCAGCAGTATTCGGGACAGGGGGACAGGTGTGGACACTGAAGCTTTCTTT. Translation gives CASSIRDRGTGVDTEAFF.

The chain carries TRBV6-1 and TRBJ2-1; maybe TRBD2 (5 bases). The CDR3 extends over 17 amino acids. The germline V gene has CDR1 MNHNS and CDR2 SASEGT. The V and J ends lost 2 bases and 0 bases respectively, with 14 bases between them. CDR3 DNA: TGTGCCAGCAGTGAATCCCGGGGTACCTTCTCCTACAATGAGCAGTTCTTC. Its protein is CASSESRGTFSYNEQFF.

This clone was seen just once. This chain joins TRBV3-1 (or the pseudogene TRBV3-2) and TRBJ1-1; 7 nucleotides line up with TRBD1. This CDR3 has 14 amino acids. Germline V lookup: CDR1 LGHDT, CDR2 YNNKEL (reference sequence). The ends lost 2 bases at V and 3 bases at J; junction bases unmatched: 3. The DNA of the CDR3 is TGTGCCAGCAGCCAAACCGGGACAGACACTGAAGCTTTCTTT. It yields the protein CASSQTGTDTEAFF.

The chain carries TRBV30 and TRBJ1-1, with D tentatively TRBD1 (5 bases). Trimming took 2 bases from V and 3 from J, leaving 19 bases between them. CDR1 and CDR2 from the germline V gene are GTSNPN and SVGIG (reference sequence). This CDR3 spans 16 amino acids. As DNA, the CDR3 is TGTGCCTGGAGTCGACCCGGGGGGAACGGTTACACTGAAGCTTTCTTT. It translates to CAWSRPGGNGYTEAFF.

This chain links TRBV6-5 with TRBJ2-7, with a weak D call TRBD2 (7 bases). The V end lost 10 bases, the J end lost 0 bases, and 16 bases lay between the germline ends. The CDR3 extends over 14 amino acids. Germline lookup yields CDR1 MNHEY and CDR2 SVGAGI. CDR3 amino acids: CATMGGPSSYEQYF. In DNA form, the CDR3 reads TGTGCCACCATGGGGGGGCCGAGCTCCTACGAGCAGTACTTC.

The chain employs TRBV2 and TRBJ1-5; D is ambiguous. Germline CDR1 is SNHLY and CDR2 is FYNNEI. The CDR3 is 14 amino acids. Deletions cut 0 bases from V and 4 bases from J, with 7 bases between. The CDR3 DNA reads TGTGCCAGCAGTGAAGCAGAGGGAAATCAGCCCCAGCATTTT. Translated: CASSEAEGNQPQHF.

The V call is TRBV19, the J call TRBJ1-2; D is undetermined. The CDR3 sequence is 14 residues long. The germline V gene has CDR1 LNHDA and CDR2 SQIVND (reference sequence). The V end was cut by 1 base, the J end by 4 bases, with 10 bases between. The CDR3 DNA sequence: TGTGCCAGTAGTATAGGCGGCAGATCCTATGGCTACACCTTC. Amino acid sequence: CASSIGGRSYGYTF. The full variable domain, with the rest looked up from reference TRBV19 and TRBJ1-2, is DGGITQSPKYLFRKEGQNVTLSCEQNLNHDAMYWYRQDPGQGLRLIYYSQIVNDFQKGDIAEGYSVSREKKESFPLTVTSAQKNPTAFYLCASSIGGRSYGYTFGSGTRLTVV.

The chain carries TRBV6-6 and TRBJ2-5; TRBD2 is a possible D gene (6 bases). The ends were cut back, 6 bases at V and 5 bases at J, with 13 bases in the middle. This CDR3 spans 13 amino acids. CDR1 is MNHNY and CDR2 is SVGAGI in the germline V gene (reference sequence). This CDR3 reads CASSSAGIETQYF. DNA of the CDR3: TGTGCCAGCAGCTCCGCGGGAATCGAGACCCAGTACTTC.

This rearrangement joins TRBV9 to TRBJ1-3; no clear D. Germline loops: CDR1 SGDLS, CDR2 YYNGEE. CDR3 size: 17 residues. V was clipped by 0 bases and J by 2 bases, with 15 bases between them. The CDR3 sequence: CASSVALTPEAGNTIYF. The CDR3 DNA sequence: TGTGCCAGCAGCGTAGCTCTCACACCAGAGGCTGGAAACACCATATATTTT.

The chain links TRBV3-1 (or the pseudogene TRBV3-2) to TRBJ2-7; 9 positions agree with TRBD1. The germline CDR1 and CDR2 sequences are LGHDT and YNNKEL (reference sequence). This CDR3 comprises 15 residues. Trimming took 0 bases from V and 7 from J; bases not matched to a gene: 7. The CDR3 DNA reads as TGTGCCAGCAGCCAAGAGCGAGGGACAGGGCGGGAGCAGTACTTC. It translates to CASSQERGTGREQYF.

This chain links TRBV4-1 with TRBJ1-4; no reliable D call. The V end lost 0 bases, the J end lost 8 bases, and 13 bases lay between the germline ends. The CDR3 has 15 amino acids. CDR1 MGHRA and CDR2 YSYEKL come from the germline V gene. The CDR3 DNA follows: TGCGCCAGCAGCCAAGATCGGGGTTGGGAAGAAAAACTGTTTTTT. It yields the protein CASSQDRGWEEKLFF.

The chain combines TRBV2 with TRBJ2-2, with a possible D match to TRBD1 (6 bases). Germline CDR1 and CDR2: SNHLY and FYNNEI. The CDR3 runs to 14 residues. V gave up 6 bases and J gave up 0 bases, with 8 bases separating them. The CDR3 coding sequence is TGTGCCAGCAGCAGGACAGCGAACACCGGGGAGCTGTTTTTT. This gives the protein CASSRTANTGELFF.

The rearrangement joins TRBV7-2 to TRBJ1-1, with 8 bases that match TRBD1. J gave up 2 bases and V 5 bases, and 4 bases lay outside the gene matches. The length of the CDR3 is 14 residues. Per the germline V gene, CDR1 is SGHTA and CDR2 is FQGNSA. DNA of the CDR3: TGTGCCAGCAGCCCCGGACAGGGTAACACTGAAGCTTTCTTT. This codes for CASSPGQGNTEAFF.

The V call is TRBV28, the J call TRBJ2-5, with 7 bases fitting TRBD2. V trimming: 5 bases; J trimming: 2 bases; junction bases outside the gene matches: 17. This CDR3 is 18 amino acids long. The V gene's germline CDR1 is MDHEN and CDR2 SYDVKM. The CDR3 here is CASSTSVRPRMSQETQYF. CDR3 nucleotides: TGTGCCAGCAGTACTAGCGTAAGACCCCGGATGTCGCAAGAGACCCAGTACTTC.

The gene calls are TRBV7-9 and TRBJ1-4; D is perhaps TRBD1 (6 bases). CDR3 size: 16 residues. V was pared by 6 bases and J by 0 bases, with 14 bases between. The germline gives CDR1 SEHNR, CDR2 FQNEAQ (reference sequence). The CDR3 sequence is CASSYVGHTTNEKLFF. As DNA, the CDR3 is TGTGCCAGCAGTTACGTGGGACATACAACTAATGAAAAACTGTTTTTT.

V and J are TRBV9 and TRBJ2-1, with 9 bases aligning to TRBD1. The CDR3 spans 17 residues. The ends lost 4 bases at V and 3 bases at J; junction bases unmatched: 11. Germline CDR1 is SGDLS and CDR2 is YYNGEE. CDR3 bases: TGTGCCAGCAGCTCCCTACCCGGGACAGGGAGCTACAATGAGCAGTTCTTC. Its protein is CASSSLPGTGSYNEQFF.

The CDR3 DNA reads as TGTGCCAGCAGGATAGCGGGGGGCGGCTACAATGAGCAGTTCTTC. As protein: CASRIAGGGYNEQFF. This chain uses TRBV11-2 with TRBJ2-1, with TRBD2 matching over 10 bases. Germline V gives CDR1 SGHAT, CDR2 FQNNGV. The CDR3 loop spans 15 amino acids. V lost 6 bases to trimming and J lost 3 bases; unmatched junction nucleotides: 5.

This chain joins TRBV24-1 and TRBJ2-5, with D unresolved. Germline CDR1 is KGHDR and CDR2 is SFDVKD. Trimming pared 4 bases from V and 5 bases from J, leaving 10 bases between. There are 13 residues in the CDR3. CDR3 in amino acids: CATSDPSAETQYF. As DNA, the CDR3 is TGTGCCACCAGTGACCCGTCAGCGGAGACCCAGTACTTC.

The chain has TRBV6-6 and TRBJ1-5; D is unclear. Germline values: CDR1 MNHNY, CDR2 SVGAGI (reference sequence). V was pared by 2 bases and J by 6 bases, with 17 bases between. This CDR3 is built from 16 residues. The CDR3: CASSYPSGHDAQPQHF. The CDR3, as DNA: TGTGCCAGCAGTTACCCCTCGGGTCACGACGCTCAGCCCCAGCATTTT.

V gene TRBV27 combines with J gene TRBJ1-5; TRBD1 agrees at 8 bases. Germline values: CDR1 MNHEY, CDR2 SMNVEV (reference sequence). Trimming removed 4 bases from V and 1 base from J; junction bases left unmatched: 3. The CDR3 has 15 residues. This chain's CDR3 is CASSWTGISNQPQHF. For the CDR3, the DNA is TGTGCCAGCAGTTGGACAGGGATCAGCAATCAGCCCCAGCATTTT.